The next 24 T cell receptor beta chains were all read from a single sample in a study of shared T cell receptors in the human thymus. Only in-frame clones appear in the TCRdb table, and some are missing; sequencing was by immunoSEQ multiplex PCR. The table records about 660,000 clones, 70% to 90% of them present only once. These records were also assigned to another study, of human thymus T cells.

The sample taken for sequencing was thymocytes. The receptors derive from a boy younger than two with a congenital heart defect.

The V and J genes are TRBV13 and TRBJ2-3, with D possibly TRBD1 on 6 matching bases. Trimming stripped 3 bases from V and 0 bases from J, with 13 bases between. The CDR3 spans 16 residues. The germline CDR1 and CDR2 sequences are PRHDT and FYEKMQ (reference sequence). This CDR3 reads CASSFSGHTSTDTQYF. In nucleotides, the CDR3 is TGTGCCAGCAGCTTTTCGGGACACACGAGCACAGATACGCAGTATTTT.

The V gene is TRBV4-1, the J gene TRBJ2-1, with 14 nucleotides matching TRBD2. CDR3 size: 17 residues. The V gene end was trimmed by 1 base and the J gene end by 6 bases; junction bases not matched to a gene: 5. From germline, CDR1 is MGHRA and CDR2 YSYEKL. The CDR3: CASSQVGTSGGLNEQFF. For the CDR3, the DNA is TGCGCCAGCAGCCAAGTGGGGACTAGCGGGGGACTCAATGAGCAGTTCTTC.

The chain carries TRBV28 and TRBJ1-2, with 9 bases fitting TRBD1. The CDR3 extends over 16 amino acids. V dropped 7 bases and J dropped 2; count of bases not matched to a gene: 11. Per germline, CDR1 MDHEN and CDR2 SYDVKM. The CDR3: CASTITGGALNYGYTF. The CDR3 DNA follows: TGTGCCAGCACGATCACAGGGGGCGCTTTGAACTATGGCTACACCTTC.

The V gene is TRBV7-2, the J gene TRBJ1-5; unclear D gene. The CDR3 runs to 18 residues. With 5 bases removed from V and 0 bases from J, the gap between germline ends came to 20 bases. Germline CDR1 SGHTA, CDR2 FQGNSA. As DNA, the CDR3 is TGTGCCAGCAGCCAAGTCCCCCGGGAGACCGTTAGCAATCAGCCCCAGCATTTT. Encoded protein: CASSQVPRETVSNQPQHF.

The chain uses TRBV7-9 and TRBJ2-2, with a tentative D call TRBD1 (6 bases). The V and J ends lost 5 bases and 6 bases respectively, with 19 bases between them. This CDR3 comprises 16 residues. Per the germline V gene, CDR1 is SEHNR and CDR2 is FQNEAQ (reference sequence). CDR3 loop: CASSTLTGIYAGELFF. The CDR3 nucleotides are TGTGCCAGCAGCACTCTTACAGGGATATACGCCGGGGAGCTGTTTTTT.

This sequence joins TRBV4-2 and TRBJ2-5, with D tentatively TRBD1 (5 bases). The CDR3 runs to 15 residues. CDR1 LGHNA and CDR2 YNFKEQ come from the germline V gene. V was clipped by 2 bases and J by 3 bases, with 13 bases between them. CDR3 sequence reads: CASSQHPSREETQYF. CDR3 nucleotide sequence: TGTGCCAGCAGCCAACACCCTTCCAGGGAAGAGACCCAGTACTTC.

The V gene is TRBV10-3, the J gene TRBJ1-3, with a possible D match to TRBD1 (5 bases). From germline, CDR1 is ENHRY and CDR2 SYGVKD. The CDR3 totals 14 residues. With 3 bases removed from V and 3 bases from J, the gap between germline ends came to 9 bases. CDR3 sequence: CAISDGGDGNTIYF. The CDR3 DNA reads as TGTGCCATCAGTGACGGGGGGGATGGAAACACCATATATTTT.

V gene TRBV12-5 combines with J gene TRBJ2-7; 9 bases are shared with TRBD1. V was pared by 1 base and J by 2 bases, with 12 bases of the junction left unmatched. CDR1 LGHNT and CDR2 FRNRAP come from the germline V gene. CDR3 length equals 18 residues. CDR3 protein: CASGLDPSGTGNTYEQYF. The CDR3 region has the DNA TGTGCTAGTGGTTTGGATCCCTCCGGGACAGGGAATACCTACGAGCAGTACTTC.

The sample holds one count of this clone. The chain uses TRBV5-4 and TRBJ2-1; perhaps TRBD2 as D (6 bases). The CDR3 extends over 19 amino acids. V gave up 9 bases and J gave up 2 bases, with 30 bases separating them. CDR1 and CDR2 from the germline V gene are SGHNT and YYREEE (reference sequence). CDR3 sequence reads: CATGNPTDGLEGPYNEQFF. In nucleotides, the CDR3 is TGTGCCACAGGGAACCCGACAGACGGGCTGGAGGGGCCCTACAATGAGCAGTTCTTC.

The CDR3 DNA sequence: TGCGCCAGCAGCCAAGTCGGGGCTAGCGGGAGGATGGCCTACAATGAGCAGTTCTTC. This gives the protein CASSQVGASGRMAYNEQFF. The chain uses TRBV4-3 and TRBJ2-1; 11 nucleotides align to TRBD2. The CDR3 spans 19 residues. CDR1 is LGHNA, CDR2 YSLEER, per germline. J lost 2 bases, V lost 1 base, and 10 bases had no gene match.

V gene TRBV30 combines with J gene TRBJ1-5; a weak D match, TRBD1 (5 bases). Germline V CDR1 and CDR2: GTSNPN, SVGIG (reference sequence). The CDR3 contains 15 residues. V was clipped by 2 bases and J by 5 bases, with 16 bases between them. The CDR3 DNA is TGTGCCTGGAGTTTCCAGGGTCCAAGGGATCAGCCCCAGCATTTT. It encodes CAWSFQGPRDQPQHF.

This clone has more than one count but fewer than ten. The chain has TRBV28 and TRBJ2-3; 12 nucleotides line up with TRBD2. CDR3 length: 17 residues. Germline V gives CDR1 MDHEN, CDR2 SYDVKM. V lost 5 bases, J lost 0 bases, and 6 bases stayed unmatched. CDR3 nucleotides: TGTGCCAGCAGTACTCTGACTAGCGGGGGTAGCACAGATACGCAGTATTTT. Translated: CASSTLTSGGSTDTQYF.

CDR3 in amino acids: CASSEAWDRGSSGANVLTF. CDR3 in DNA: TGTGCCAGCAGTGAAGCTTGGGACAGGGGTTCCTCTGGGGCCAACGTCCTGACTTTC. V is TRBV6-1 and J is TRBJ2-6, with TRBD1 matching 10 bases. The CDR3 covers 19 residues. V trimming: 0 bases; J trimming: 0 bases; junction bases outside the gene matches: 5. The germline CDR1 and CDR2 sequences are MNHNS and SASEGT.

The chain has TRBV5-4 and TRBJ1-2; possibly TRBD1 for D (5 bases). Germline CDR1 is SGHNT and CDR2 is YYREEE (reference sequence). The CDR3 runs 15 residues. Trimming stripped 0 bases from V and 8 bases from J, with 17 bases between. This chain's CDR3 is CASSLASAGGAGYTF. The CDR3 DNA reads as TGTGCCAGCAGCTTGGCCTCGGCCGGAGGGGCGGGCTACACCTTC. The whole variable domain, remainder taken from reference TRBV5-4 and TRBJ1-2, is ETGVTQSPTHLIKTRGQQVTLRCSSQSGHNTVSWYQQALGQGPQFIFQYYREEENGRGNFPPRFSGLQFPNYSSELNVNALELDDSALYLCASSLASAGGAGYTFGSGTRLTVV.

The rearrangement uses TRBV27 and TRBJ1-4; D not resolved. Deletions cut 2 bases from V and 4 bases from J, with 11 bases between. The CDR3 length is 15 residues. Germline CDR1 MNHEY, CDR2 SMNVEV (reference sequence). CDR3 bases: TGTGCCAGCAGTTTAACGAGAGATAATAATGAAAAACTGTTTTTT. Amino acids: CASSLTRDNNEKLFF.

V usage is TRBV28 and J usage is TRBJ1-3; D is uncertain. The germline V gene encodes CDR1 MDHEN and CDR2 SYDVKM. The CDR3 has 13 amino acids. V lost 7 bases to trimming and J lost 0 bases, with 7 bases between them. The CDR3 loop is CASTRASGNTIYF. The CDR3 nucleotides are TGTGCCAGCACCCGCGCCTCTGGAAACACCATATATTTT.

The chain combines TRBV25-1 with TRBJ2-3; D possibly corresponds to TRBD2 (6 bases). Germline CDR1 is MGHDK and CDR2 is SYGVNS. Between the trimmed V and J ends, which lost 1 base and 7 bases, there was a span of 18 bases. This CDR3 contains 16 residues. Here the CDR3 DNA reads TGTGCCAGCAGTGAATCAAGCGGGTTCGGAGGGAATACGCAGTATTTT. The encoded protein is CASSESSGFGGNTQYF.

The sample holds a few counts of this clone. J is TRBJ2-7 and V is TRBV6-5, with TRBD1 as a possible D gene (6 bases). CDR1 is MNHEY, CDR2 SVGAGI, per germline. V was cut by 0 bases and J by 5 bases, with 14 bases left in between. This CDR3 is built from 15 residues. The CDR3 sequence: CASSYSRDRSNEQYF. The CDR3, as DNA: TGTGCCAGCAGTTACTCGAGAGACAGGAGCAACGAGCAGTACTTC.

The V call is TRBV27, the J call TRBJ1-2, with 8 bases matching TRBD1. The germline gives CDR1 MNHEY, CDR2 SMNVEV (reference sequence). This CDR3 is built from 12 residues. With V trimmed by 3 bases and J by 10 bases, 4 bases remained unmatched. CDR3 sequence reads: CASSFPGGHYTF. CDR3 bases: TGTGCCAGCAGTTTCCCAGGGGGCCACTACACCTTC.

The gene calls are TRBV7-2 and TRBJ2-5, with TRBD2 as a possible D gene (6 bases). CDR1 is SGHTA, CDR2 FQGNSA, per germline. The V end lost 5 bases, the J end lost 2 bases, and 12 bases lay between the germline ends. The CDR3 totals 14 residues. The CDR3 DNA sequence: TGTGCCAGCAGCCCCGGTGGAGGGCAAGAGACCCAGTACTTC. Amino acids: CASSPGGGQETQYF.

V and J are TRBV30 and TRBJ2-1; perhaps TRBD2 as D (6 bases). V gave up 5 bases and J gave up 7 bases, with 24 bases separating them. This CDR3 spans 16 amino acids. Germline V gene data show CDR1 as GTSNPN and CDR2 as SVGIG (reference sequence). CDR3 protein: CAWGDPGLNSRNEQFF. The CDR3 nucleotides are TGTGCCTGGGGCGATCCGGGACTGAACAGTAGGAATGAGCAGTTCTTC.

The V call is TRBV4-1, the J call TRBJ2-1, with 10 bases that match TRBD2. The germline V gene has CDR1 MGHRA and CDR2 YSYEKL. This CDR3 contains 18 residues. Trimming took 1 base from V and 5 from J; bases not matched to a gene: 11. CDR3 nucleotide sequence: TGCGCCAGCAGCCAAGGAGGGGGACTAGCGCTATCTAACAATGAGCAGTTCTTC. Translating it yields CASSQGGGLALSNNEQFF.

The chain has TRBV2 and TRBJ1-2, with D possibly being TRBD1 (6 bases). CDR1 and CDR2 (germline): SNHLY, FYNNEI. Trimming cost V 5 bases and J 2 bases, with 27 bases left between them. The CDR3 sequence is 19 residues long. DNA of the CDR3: TGTGCCAGCAGTACACCCCGAGGGGGGGCGGAAAAAGGAAACTATGGCTACACCTTC. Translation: CASSTPRGGAEKGNYGYTF. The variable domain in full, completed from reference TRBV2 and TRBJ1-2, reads EPEVTQTPSHQVTQMGQEVILRCVPISNHLYFYWYRQILGQKVEFLVSFYNNEISEKSEIFDDQFSVERPDGSNFTLKIRSTKLEDSAMYFCASSTPRGGAEKGNYGYTFGSGTRLTVV.

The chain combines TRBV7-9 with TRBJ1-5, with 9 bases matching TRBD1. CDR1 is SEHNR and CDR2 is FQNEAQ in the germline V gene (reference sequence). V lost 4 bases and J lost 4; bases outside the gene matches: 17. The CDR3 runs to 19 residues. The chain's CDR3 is CASSSSQGQGEFGNQPQHF. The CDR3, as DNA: TGTGCCAGCAGCTCGAGCCAGGGACAGGGTGAATTCGGGAATCAGCCCCAGCATTTT.